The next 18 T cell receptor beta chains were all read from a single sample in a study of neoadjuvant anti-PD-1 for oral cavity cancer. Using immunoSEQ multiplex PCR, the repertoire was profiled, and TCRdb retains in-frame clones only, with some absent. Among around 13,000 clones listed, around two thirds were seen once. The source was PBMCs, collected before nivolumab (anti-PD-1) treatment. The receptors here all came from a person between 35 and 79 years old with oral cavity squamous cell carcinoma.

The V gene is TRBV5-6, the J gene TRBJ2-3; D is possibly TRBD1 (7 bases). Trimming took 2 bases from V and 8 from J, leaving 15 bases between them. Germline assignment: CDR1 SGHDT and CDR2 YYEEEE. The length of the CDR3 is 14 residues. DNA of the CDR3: TGTGCCAGCAGCTTAACAGGGGACTTGTTTACGCAGTATTTT. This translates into CASSLTGDLFTQYF. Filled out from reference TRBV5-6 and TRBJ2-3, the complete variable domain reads DAGVTQSPTHLIKTRGQQVTLRCSPKSGHDTVSWYQQALGQGPQFIFQYYEEEERQRGNFPDRFSGHQFPNYSSELNVNALLLGDSALYLCASSLTGDLFTQYFGPGTRLTVL.

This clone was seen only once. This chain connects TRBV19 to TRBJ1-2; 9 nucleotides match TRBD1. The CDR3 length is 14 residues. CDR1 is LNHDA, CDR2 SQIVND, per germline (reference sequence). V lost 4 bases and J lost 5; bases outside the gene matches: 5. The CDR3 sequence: CASSTRTGEYGYTF. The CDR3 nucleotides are TGTGCCAGTAGTACCCGGACAGGGGAGTATGGCTACACCTTC.

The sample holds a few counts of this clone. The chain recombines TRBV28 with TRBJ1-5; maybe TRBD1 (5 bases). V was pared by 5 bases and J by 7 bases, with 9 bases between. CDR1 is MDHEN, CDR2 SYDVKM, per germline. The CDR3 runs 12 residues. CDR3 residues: CASSPDKQPQHF. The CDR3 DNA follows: TGTGCCAGCAGTCCGGACAAACAGCCCCAGCATTTT.

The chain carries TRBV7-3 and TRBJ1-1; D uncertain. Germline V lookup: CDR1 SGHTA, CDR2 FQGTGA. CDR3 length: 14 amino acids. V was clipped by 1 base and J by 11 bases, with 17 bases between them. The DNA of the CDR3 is TGTGCCAGCAGCTTAATGAGCCCCGCCGGAAAGGCTTTCTTT. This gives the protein CASSLMSPAGKAFF.

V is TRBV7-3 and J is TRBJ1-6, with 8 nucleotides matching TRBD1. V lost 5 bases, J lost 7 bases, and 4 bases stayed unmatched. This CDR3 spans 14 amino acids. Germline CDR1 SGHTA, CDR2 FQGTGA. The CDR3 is CASSLRQGNSPLHF. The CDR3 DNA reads TGTGCCAGCAGCCTCCGACAGGGGAATTCACCCCTCCACTTT.

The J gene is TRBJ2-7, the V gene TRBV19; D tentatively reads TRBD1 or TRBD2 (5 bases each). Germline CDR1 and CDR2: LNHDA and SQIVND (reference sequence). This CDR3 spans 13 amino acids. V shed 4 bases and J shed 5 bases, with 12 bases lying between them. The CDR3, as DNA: TGTGCCAGTAGTAGGGACCGGGCCGACGAGCAGTACTTC. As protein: CASSRDRADEQYF.

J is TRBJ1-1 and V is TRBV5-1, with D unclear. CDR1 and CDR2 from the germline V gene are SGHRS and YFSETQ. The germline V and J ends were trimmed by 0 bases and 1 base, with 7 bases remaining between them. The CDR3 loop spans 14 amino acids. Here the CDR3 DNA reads TGCGCCAGCAGCTTGGAGCACAGGAACACTGAAGCTTTCTTT. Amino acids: CASSLEHRNTEAFF.

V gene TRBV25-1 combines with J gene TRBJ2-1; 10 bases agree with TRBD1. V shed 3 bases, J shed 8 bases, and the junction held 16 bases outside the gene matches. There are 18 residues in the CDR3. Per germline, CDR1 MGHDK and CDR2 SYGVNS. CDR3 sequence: CASSDPRSGQGHSYEQFF. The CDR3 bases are TGTGCCAGCAGTGACCCCCGCTCGGGACAGGGGCACAGTTATGAGCAGTTCTTC.

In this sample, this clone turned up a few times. The CDR3 DNA is TGTGCCAGCAGCTCGAAAGGTACCCGAGAGCAGTTCTTC. Amino acid sequence: CASSSKGTREQFF. The genes are TRBV7-3 and TRBJ2-1; no clear D gene. The CDR3 consists of 13 residues. CDR1 is SGHTA and CDR2 is FQGTGA in the germline V gene. V was clipped by 4 bases and J by 10 bases, with 14 bases between them.

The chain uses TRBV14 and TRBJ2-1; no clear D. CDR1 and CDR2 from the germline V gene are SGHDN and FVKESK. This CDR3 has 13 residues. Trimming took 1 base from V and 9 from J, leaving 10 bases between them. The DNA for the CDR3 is TGTGCCAGCAGCCAAGGCGGTGGCGTTGAGCAGTTCTTC. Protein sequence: CASSQGGGVEQFF.

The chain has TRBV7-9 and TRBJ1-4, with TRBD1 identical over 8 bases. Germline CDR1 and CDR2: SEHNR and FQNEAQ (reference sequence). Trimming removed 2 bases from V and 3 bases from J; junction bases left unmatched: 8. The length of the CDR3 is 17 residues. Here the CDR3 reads CASSLTGGLLANEKLFF. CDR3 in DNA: TGTGCCAGCAGCTTAACAGGGGGACTTCTGGCTAATGAAAAACTGTTTTTT.

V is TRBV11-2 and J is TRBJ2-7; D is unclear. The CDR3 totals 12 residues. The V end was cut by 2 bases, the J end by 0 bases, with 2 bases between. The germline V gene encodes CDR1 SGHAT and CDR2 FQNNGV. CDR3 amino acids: CASSLTSYEQYF. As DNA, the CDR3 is TGTGCCAGCAGCTTAACCTCCTACGAGCAGTACTTC. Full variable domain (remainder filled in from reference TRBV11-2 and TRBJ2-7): EAGVAQSPRYKIIEKRQSVAFWCNPISGHATLYWYQQILGQGPKLLIQFQNNGVVDDSQLPKDRFSAERLKGVDSTLKIQPAKLEDSAVYLCASSLTSYEQYFGPGTRLTVT.

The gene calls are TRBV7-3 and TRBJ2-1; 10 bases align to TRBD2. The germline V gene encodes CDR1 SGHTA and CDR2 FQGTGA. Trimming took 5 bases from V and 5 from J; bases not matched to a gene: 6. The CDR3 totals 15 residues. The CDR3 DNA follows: TGTGCCAGCAGCCTCAGGACTAGCGGTCACAATGAGCAGTTCTTC. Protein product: CASSLRTSGHNEQFF. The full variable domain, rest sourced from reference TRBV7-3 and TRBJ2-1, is GAGVSQTPSNKVTEKGKYVELRCDPISGHTALYWYRQSLGQGPEFLIYFQGTGAADDSGLPNDRFFAVRPEGSVSTLKIQRTERGDSAVYLCASSLRTSGHNEQFFGPGTRLTVL.

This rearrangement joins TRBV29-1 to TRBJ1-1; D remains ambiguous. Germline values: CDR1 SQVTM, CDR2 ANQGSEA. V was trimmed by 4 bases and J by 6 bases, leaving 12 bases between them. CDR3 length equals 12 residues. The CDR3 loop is CSVGALSPEAFF. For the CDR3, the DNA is TGCAGCGTTGGGGCCCTGAGCCCTGAAGCTTTCTTT.

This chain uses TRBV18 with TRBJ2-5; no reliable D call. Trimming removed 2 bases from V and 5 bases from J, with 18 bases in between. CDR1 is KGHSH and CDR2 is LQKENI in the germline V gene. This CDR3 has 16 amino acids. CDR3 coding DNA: TGTGCCAGCTCACCAGGGCGGCAGTTGAGAATGGAGACCCAGTACTTC. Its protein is CASSPGRQLRMETQYF.

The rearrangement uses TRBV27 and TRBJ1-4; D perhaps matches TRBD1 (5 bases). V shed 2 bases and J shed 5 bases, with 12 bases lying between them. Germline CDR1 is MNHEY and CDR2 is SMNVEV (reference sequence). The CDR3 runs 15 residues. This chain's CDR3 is CASSLIRSGNEKLFF. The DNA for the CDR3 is TGTGCCAGCAGTTTAATCCGGTCAGGGAATGAAAAACTGTTTTTT.

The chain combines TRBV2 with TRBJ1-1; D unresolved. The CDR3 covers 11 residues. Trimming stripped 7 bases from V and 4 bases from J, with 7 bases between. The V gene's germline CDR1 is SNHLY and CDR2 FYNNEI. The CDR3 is CASTPATEAFF. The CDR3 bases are TGTGCCAGCACCCCAGCCACTGAAGCTTTCTTT.

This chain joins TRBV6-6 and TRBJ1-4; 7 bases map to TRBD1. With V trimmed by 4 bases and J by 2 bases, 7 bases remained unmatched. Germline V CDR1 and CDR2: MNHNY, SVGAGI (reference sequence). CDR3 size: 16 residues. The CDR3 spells CASSSTGSGTNEKLFF. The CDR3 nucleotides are TGTGCCAGCAGTTCGACAGGGAGTGGGACTAATGAAAAACTGTTTTTT.